This T cell receptor (beta chain) was profiled in a study of beta chain features in type 1 diabetes. Findings of the study overall: Shorter TCRB CDR3s, moderately but significantly so, marked every one of the four CD4+ subsets in Type 1 diabetes patients. Equally in patients and controls, PCR might preferentially amplify shorter templates.

Expressed TCRB transcripts were sequenced, since all the RNA that had been isolated was reverse transcribed. Some clones are missing from TCRdb's copy, which holds only in-frame ones; the method was immunoSEQ multiplex PCR. This table holds 850,000 to 900,000 clones, about 17% found once. Germline-derived CDR1 and CDR2 are SGHVS and FNYEAQ. Trimming stripped 6 bases from V and 7 bases from J, with 18 bases between. The CDR3 loop spans 15 amino acids. CD45RO/CCR7/CD25/CD127/CD95/CD27 separated CD4+ naive, central memory, regulatory and stem cell-like memory cells by sorting. Note on this clone: As yet, its antigen is unknown.

This chain joins TRBV7-6 and TRBJ2-2; D is perhaps TRBD2 (6 bases). Sequencing input: naive CD4+ T cells from blood. The receptor was derived from a woman in her late teens or twenties in good health. The CDR3 sequence is CASSHRDLSNGELFF. CDR3 in DNA: TGTGCCAGCAGTCACCGGGACTTGTCGAACGGGGAGCTGTTTTTT. The full variable domain, with the rest looked up from reference TRBV7-6 and TRBJ2-2, is GAGVSQSPRYKVTKRGQDVALRCDPISGHVSLYWYRQALGQGPEFLTYFNYEAQQDKSGLPNDRFSAERPEGSISTLTIQRTEQRDSAMYRCASSHRDLSNGELFFGEGSRLTVL.